These 22 T cell receptor beta chains originate from one sample sequenced in a study of graft-versus-host responses after intestinal transplantation. The method was immunoSEQ multiplex PCR; TCRdb's version includes in-frame clones alone and lacks a portion of them. The sample yields 12,000 to 15,000 clones, around 35% seen once. Labeling with CFSE marked 200,000 or so responder cells, which were plated with 200,000 or so irradiated, violet-dye-labeled stimulator cells. The input for sequencing was alloreactive CD8+ T cells from a mixed lymphocyte reaction culture, taken before intestinal transplant. Sample subset: CFSE-low proliferating T cells sorted from approximately 6-day pre-transplant mixed lymphocyte reaction (GvH or HvG direction). Receptors were obtained from a human patient who received an intestinal transplant.

CDR3 in amino acids: CASRSSSSYNEQFF. The CDR3 DNA reads TGCGCCAGCCGTTCGTCTAGCTCCTACAATGAGCAGTTCTTC. The rearrangement links TRBV10-2 to TRBJ2-1; D gene ambiguous. V was pared by 8 bases and J by 0 bases, with 11 bases between. Germline lookup yields CDR1 WSHSY and CDR2 SAAADI. CDR3 length equals 14 residues.

The chain uses TRBV11-2 and TRBJ2-3; D ambiguous. CDR1 is SGHAT and CDR2 is FQNNGV in the germline V gene. This CDR3 has 14 residues. The V end lost 2 bases, the J end lost 0 bases, and 6 bases lay between the germline ends. The CDR3 loop is CASSLQSSTDTQYF. The CDR3 bases are TGTGCCAGCAGCTTACAGTCTAGCACAGATACGCAGTATTTT.

The V gene is TRBV30, the J gene TRBJ2-1, with 8 positions matching TRBD2. The trim removed 0 bases at V and 7 bases at J, leaving 8 bases unmatched. The CDR3 sequence is 15 residues long. CDR1 GTSNPN and CDR2 SVGIG come from the germline V gene (reference sequence). The CDR3 here is CAWSVLGGVGNEQFF. The CDR3 DNA follows: TGTGCCTGGAGTGTACTCGGGGGGGTAGGAAATGAGCAGTTCTTC.

V gene TRBV4-3 combines with J gene TRBJ2-2; 9 bases map to TRBD1. V lost 1 base and J lost 0; bases outside the gene matches: 0. CDR3 size: 16 residues. Per the germline V gene, CDR1 is LGHNA and CDR2 is YSLEER. The CDR3 coding sequence is TGCGCCAGCAGCCAAGGGACAGGGGCGAACACCGGGGAGCTGTTTTTT. This gives the protein CASSQGTGANTGELFF.

The rearrangement links TRBV11-2 to TRBJ2-1; D gene uncertain. The CDR3 extends over 11 amino acids. Germline-derived CDR1 and CDR2 are SGHAT and FQNNGV. The V gene lost 3 bases and the J gene lost 6 bases, with 3 bases spanning the gap. The CDR3 loop reads CASSFINEQFF. The CDR3 DNA sequence: TGTGCCAGCAGCTTCATCAATGAGCAGTTCTTC.

The chain joins TRBV7-6 to TRBJ1-3, with D possibly matching TRBD1 (5 bases). Trimming took 6 bases from V and 1 from J, leaving 19 bases between them. The CDR3 runs 17 residues. Looked up from germline, CDR1 is SGHVS and CDR2 is FNYEAQ. CDR3 sequence (DNA): TGTGCCAGCAGTCCTACTACAGGCGGAGGGTCTGGAAACACCATATATTTT. Protein sequence: CASSPTTGGGSGNTIYF.

This sequence joins TRBV6-6 and TRBJ2-7; possibly TRBD1 for D (5 bases). V gave up 2 bases and J gave up 1 base, with 12 bases separating them. This CDR3 has 15 amino acids. Germline-derived CDR1 and CDR2 are MNHNY and SVGAGI (reference sequence). The CDR3 here is CASSYGLQESYEQYF. The CDR3 coding sequence is TGTGCCAGCAGTTACGGATTACAGGAGTCCTACGAGCAGTACTTC.

This clone has just a few counts. V and J are TRBV16 and TRBJ2-3, with 9 bases identical to TRBD2. V trimming: 5 bases; J trimming: 3 bases; junction bases outside the gene matches: 6. The CDR3 consists of 15 residues. Looked up from germline, CDR1 is KGHSY and CDR2 is FQNENV. The CDR3 protein is CASSAPGLATDTQYF. The CDR3, as DNA: TGTGCCAGCAGCGCTCCGGGACTAGCTACAGATACGCAGTATTTT.

CDR3 loop: CASIAGGVNTEAFF. In DNA, the CDR3 is TGTGCCAGCATCGCGGGAGGGGTGAACACTGAAGCTTTCTTT. V gene TRBV7-9 combines with J gene TRBJ1-1; possibly TRBD1 for D (5 bases). Per the germline V gene, CDR1 is SEHNR and CDR2 is FQNEAQ (reference sequence). The V and J ends lost 7 bases and 0 bases respectively, with 12 bases between them. This CDR3 has 14 residues.

This clone was counted between two and nine times. DNA of the CDR3: TGTGCCTGGAGAGGGACAGCAAGCTACGAGCAGTACTTC. Encoded protein: CAWRGTASYEQYF. This chain joins TRBV30 and TRBJ2-7; TRBD1 aligns across 7 bases. V lost 3 bases, J lost 3 bases, and 5 bases stayed unmatched. There are 13 residues in the CDR3. Per germline, CDR1 GTSNPN and CDR2 SVGIG (reference sequence). Full variable domain (remainder filled in from reference TRBV30 and TRBJ2-7): SQTIHQWPATLVQPVGSPLSLECTVEGTSNPNLYWYRQAAGRGLQLLFYSVGIGQISSEVPQNLSASRPQDRQFILSSKKLLLSDSGFYLCAWRGTASYEQYFGPGTRLTVT.

This chain uses TRBV7-6 with TRBJ2-1, with a possible D match to TRBD2 (6 bases). With 2 bases removed from V and 0 bases from J, the gap between germline ends came to 14 bases. This CDR3 has 17 amino acids. Germline V gene data show CDR1 as SGHVS and CDR2 as FNYEAQ. CDR3 sequence: CASSLYGGASSYNEQFF. In DNA form, the CDR3 reads TGTGCCAGCAGCTTATATGGAGGGGCCAGCTCCTACAATGAGCAGTTCTTC.

This clone is labeled as medium-sized. The chain couples TRBV7-2 to TRBJ2-7; tentatively, D is TRBD1 (6 bases). With 6 bases removed from V and 0 bases from J, the gap between germline ends came to 9 bases. The CDR3 consists of 13 residues. The germline V gene has CDR1 SGHTA and CDR2 FQGNSA. This CDR3 is CASRPGHSYEQYF. CDR3 bases: TGTGCCAGCAGGCCGGGACACTCCTACGAGCAGTACTTC. Combining the CDR3 with reference TRBV7-2 and TRBJ2-7 gives the whole variable domain GAGVSQSPSNKVTEKGKDVELRCDPISGHTALYWYRQSLGQGLEFLIYFQGNSAPDKSGLPSDRFSAERTGGSVSTLTIQRTQQEDSAVYLCASRPGHSYEQYFGPGTRLTVT.

V usage is TRBV30 and J usage is TRBJ2-2; 10 bases agree with TRBD2. The V segment lost 1 base and the J segment 1 base; nucleotides outside the gene matches: 6. Germline loops: CDR1 GTSNPN, CDR2 SVGIG (reference sequence). The CDR3 length is 17 residues. The CDR3, as DNA: TGTGCCTGGAGTGGGACTAGCGGCCCCTTGAACACCGGGGAGCTGTTTTTT. It is translated as CAWSGTSGPLNTGELFF.

The chain recombines TRBV30 with TRBJ2-7, with D perhaps TRBD1 (5 bases). The CDR3 consists of 13 residues. Trimming pared 3 bases from V and 6 bases from J, leaving 15 bases between. CDR1 is GTSNPN and CDR2 is SVGIG in the germline V gene (reference sequence). The CDR3 is CAWSDIQEGEQYF. The CDR3, as DNA: TGTGCCTGGAGCGATATACAGGAAGGCGAGCAGTACTTC.

The chain employs TRBV9 and TRBJ2-1, with D unclear. V lost 3 bases, J lost 7 bases, and 8 bases lay in between. The CDR3 loop spans 12 amino acids. Per germline, CDR1 SGDLS and CDR2 YYNGEE. In nucleotides, the CDR3 is TGTGCCAGCAGCGAAGGAGTGAATGAGCAGTTCTTC. Its translation: CASSEGVNEQFF.

This clone appeared a few times. The chain recombines TRBV2 with TRBJ1-5; D may be TRBD1 (5 bases). This CDR3 region has 15 residues. Trimming cost V 3 bases and J 5 bases, with 14 bases left between them. The V gene's germline CDR1 is SNHLY and CDR2 FYNNEI. The CDR3 protein is CASSESVGVDQPQHF. CDR3 nucleotide sequence: TGTGCCAGCAGTGAGTCTGTAGGGGTGGATCAGCCCCAGCATTTT. Variable domain in full (rest from reference TRBV2 and TRBJ1-5): EPEVTQTPSHQVTQMGQEVILRCVPISNHLYFYWYRQILGQKVEFLVSFYNNEISEKSEIFDDQFSVERPDGSNFTLKIRSTKLEDSAMYFCASSESVGVDQPQHFGDGTRLSIL.

The chain combines TRBV7-2 with TRBJ2-5; D not resolved. V was pared by 3 bases and J by 4 bases, with 12 bases between. Germline V lookup: CDR1 SGHTA, CDR2 FQGNSA. The CDR3 consists of 14 residues. CDR3 in DNA: TGTGCCAGCAGCTTTCTTAGTATTGGAGAGACCCAGTACTTC. Translating it yields CASSFLSIGETQYF.

The genes are TRBV4-3 and TRBJ1-2, with D possibly TRBD1 on 5 matching bases. There are 17 residues in the CDR3. CDR1 is LGHNA, CDR2 YSLEER, per germline. The ends were cut back, 0 bases at V and 2 bases at J, with 16 bases in the middle. The CDR3 loop reads CASSQDRVFAGNYGYTF. The CDR3 bases are TGCGCCAGCAGCCAAGATCGGGTTTTTGCAGGGAACTATGGCTACACCTTC.

The chain is built from TRBV6-5 and TRBJ2-3; TRBD2 might be the D (7 bases). Trimming took 3 bases from V and 5 from J, leaving 12 bases between them. CDR1 MNHEY and CDR2 SVGAGI come from the germline V gene. The CDR3 runs to 14 residues. For the CDR3, the DNA is TGTGCCAGCAGTTATGGGGGGGCGGTAGATACGCAGTATTTT. Translation: CASSYGGAVDTQYF.

The V and J genes are TRBV4-3 and TRBJ2-3, with 8 bases identical to TRBD2. In germline, CDR1 is LGHNA, CDR2 YSLEER. V was clipped by 0 bases and J by 1 base; unmatched bases: 3. The CDR3 runs 16 residues. The CDR3 nucleotides are TGCGCCAGCAGCCAAGACCCAGCGGGGGGCACAGATACGCAGTATTTT. It specifies CASSQDPAGGTDTQYF.

This clone was recorded a few times. J is TRBJ2-7 and V is TRBV4-3; TRBD1 matches 11 bases. Germline V CDR1 and CDR2: LGHNA, YSLEER. The CDR3 loop spans 17 amino acids. V was pared by 1 base and J by 3 bases, with 8 bases of the junction left unmatched. The CDR3 DNA follows: TGCGCCAGCAGCCAAGGGACAGGGGGCGCACAGATCTACGAGCAGTACTTC. This codes for CASSQGTGGAQIYEQYF.

The chain uses TRBV4-3 and TRBJ2-3; TRBD2 matches at 7 bases. This CDR3 contains 18 residues. Germline CDR1 and CDR2: LGHNA and YSLEER. The V segment lost 0 bases and the J segment 3 bases; nucleotides outside the gene matches: 12. CDR3 nucleotide sequence: TGCGCCAGCAGCCAAGATCTCGGACTAGAGAGGACGACAGATACGCAGTATTTT. The encoded protein is CASSQDLGLERTTDTQYF.